Each of the 12 T cell receptor beta chains below was sequenced from the same sample in a study of T-cell memory formation after mild COVID-19. TCRdb reanalysed the 5' RACE reads using MiXCR and keeps one entry per CDR3 protein. The sample has some 130,000 distinct CDR3 sequences, roughly 6% seen once. Sequences were obtained from PBMCs or a T cell subset sorted from them (not recorded which). Every receptor here comes from an adult woman who had mild COVID-19 (a few samples of this study predate the infection). Cell type and time point are not known.

In its sample, this clonotype was seen a few times. The rearrangement links TRBV24-1 to TRBJ1-2; TRBD1 might be the D (6 bases). The CDR3 runs 14 residues. Trimming shortened V by 2 bases and J by 4 bases, and 10 bases separated the two germline ends. CDR1 is KGHDR, CDR2 SFDVKD, per germline. Here the CDR3 DNA reads TGTGCCACCAGTGATTCGGACAGTTCCTATGGCTACACCTTC. Residues: CATSDSDSSYGYTF.

A few counts support this clonotype. The rearrangement uses TRBV25-1 and TRBJ1-1; TRBD1 agrees at 7 bases. CDR1 is MGHDK and CDR2 is SYGVNS in the germline V gene. V was pared by 6 bases and J by 6 bases, with 1 base of the junction left unmatched. The CDR3 is 11 residues long. CDR3 sequence: CASRDRAEAFF. In nucleotides, the CDR3 is TGTGCCAGCAGAGACAGGGCTGAAGCTTTCTTT.

This clonotype was seen repeatedly, ten times or more. The chain combines TRBV4-3 with TRBJ2-1; D gene uncertain. Per germline, CDR1 LGHNA and CDR2 YSLEER. This CDR3 is built from 17 residues. Trimming stripped 0 bases from V and 6 bases from J, with 18 bases between. In DNA, the CDR3 is TGCGCCAGCAGCCAAGATTTCGCTGGCTTTGCCTCCAATGAGCAGTTCTTC. Translating it yields CASSQDFAGFASNEQFF.

This clonotype was seen repeatedly, ten times or more. The V gene is TRBV20-1, the J gene TRBJ1-1, with 9 bases fitting TRBD1. J gave up 5 bases and V 7 bases, and 8 bases lay outside the gene matches. From germline, CDR1 is DFQATT and CDR2 SNEGSKA (reference sequence). The CDR3 spans 13 residues. CDR3 coding DNA: TGCAGTGTCGCACAGGGGGCTCAGACTGAAGCTTTCTTT. It yields the protein CSVAQGAQTEAFF.

The genes are TRBV7-2 and TRBJ2-7, with 7 nucleotides matching TRBD2. V lost 0 bases and J lost 4; bases outside the gene matches: 6. CDR3 length: 15 residues. Germline CDR1 SGHTA, CDR2 FQGNSA. CDR3 sequence: CASSLARAGPYEQYF. The CDR3 DNA is TGTGCCAGCAGCTTAGCCCGAGCGGGGCCTTACGAGCAGTACTTC.

The sample holds many counts of this clonotype. The chain carries TRBV29-1 and TRBJ2-3; perhaps TRBD2 as D (6 bases). From germline, CDR1 is SQVTM and CDR2 ANQGSEA. The CDR3 contains 13 residues. Trimming took off 7 bases at V and 2 bases at J, with 13 bases between the two ends. The CDR3 reads CSGYRDSTDTQYF. CDR3 nucleotides: TGCAGCGGGTACCGGGACTCCACAGATACGCAGTATTTT.

This chain joins TRBV9 and TRBJ2-1; 7 bases are a match to TRBD2. There are 15 residues in the CDR3. Germline CDR1 SGDLS, CDR2 YYNGEE. The trim removed 4 bases at V and 6 bases at J, leaving 10 bases unmatched. In DNA form, the CDR3 reads TGTGCCAGCAGCCTCCGGGTGGGGGGGATCAATGAGCAGTTCTTC. Protein product: CASSLRVGGINEQFF.

The chain recombines TRBV4-2 with TRBJ1-2; maybe TRBD1 (6 bases). CDR3 length: 16 residues. Germline V gene lookup returns CDR1 LGHNA and CDR2 YNFKEQ. The germline V and J ends were trimmed by 0 bases and 6 bases, with 17 bases remaining between them. CDR3: CASSQELLARGDGYTF. The DNA of the CDR3 is TGTGCCAGCAGCCAAGAACTCCTGGCCAGGGGAGATGGCTACACCTTC.

The chain couples TRBV5-1 to TRBJ2-1, with D possibly TRBD1 on 6 matching bases. The germline V gene has CDR1 SGHRS and CDR2 YFSETQ. Trimming removed 4 bases from V and 9 bases from J, with 26 bases in between. The CDR3 runs to 17 residues. CDR3 sequence reads: CASSLPWTVIFLCEQFF. DNA of the CDR3: TGCGCCAGCAGCCTCCCTTGGACAGTGATTTTTTTGTGTGAGCAGTTCTTC.

This clonotype was counted between two and nine times. Here the CDR3 reads CSARGGTGLGNSPLHF. The DNA of the CDR3 is TGCAGTGCTAGGGGAGGAACAGGGTTAGGCAATTCACCCCTCCACTTT. The rearrangement links TRBV20-1 to TRBJ1-6; TRBD1 is a possible D gene (6 bases). CDR3 length: 16 residues. CDR1 DFQATT and CDR2 SNEGSKA come from the germline V gene (reference sequence). The germline V and J ends were trimmed by 3 bases and 7 bases, with 19 bases remaining between them.

This clonotype was detected only a few times. The chain employs TRBV6-1 and TRBJ1-6; 8 positions match TRBD1. Unmatched junction bases numbered 12, after V lost 7 bases and J lost 10 bases. The CDR3 contains 15 residues. Germline V lookup: CDR1 MNHNS, CDR2 SASEGT. CDR3 in amino acids: CASMPTRTGPSPLHF. The CDR3 bases are TGTGCCAGCATGCCGACACGGACAGGGCCATCACCCCTCCACTTT.

This clonotype was picked up a small number of times. V and J are TRBV7-9 and TRBJ2-1; TRBD2 is a possible D gene (6 bases). V lost 10 bases and J lost 8, with 12 bases in between. This CDR3 has 11 residues. Germline V lookup: CDR1 SEHNR, CDR2 FQNEAQ (reference sequence). CDR3 protein: CATGSGDEQFF. The CDR3 DNA sequence: TGTGCCACCGGGAGTGGAGATGAGCAGTTCTTC.